The 19 T cell receptor beta chains reported below all come from one sample, sequenced in a study of cytomegalovirus exposure and HLA in healthy donors. PCR was performed using 60 Vbeta and 13 Jbeta primers. Repertoires were generated with immunoSEQ multiplex PCR, while TCRdb's copy carries only in-frame clones and drops some. This sample carries about 200,000 clones, 82% of them seen once, and the ten largest clones take 6.5%. Sequencing was done on a sample of PBMCs. These receptors were obtained from a woman between 45 and 60 years old in good health and CMV-seropositive.

V gene TRBV19 combines with J gene TRBJ1-1, with D perhaps TRBD1 (6 bases). The CDR3 has 14 amino acids. The V and J ends lost 6 bases and 5 bases respectively, with 16 bases between them. The germline gives CDR1 LNHDA, CDR2 SQIVND (reference sequence). The CDR3 sequence: CASSPNTGITEAFF. The CDR3 nucleotides read TGTGCCAGTAGCCCAAACACAGGGATAACTGAAGCTTTCTTT.

This chain connects TRBV19 to TRBJ2-1; 9 nucleotides agree with TRBD2. Germline V gene lookup returns CDR1 LNHDA and CDR2 SQIVND (reference sequence). The ends lost 5 bases at V and 4 bases at J; junction bases unmatched: 15. CDR3 length: 18 amino acids. CDR3 nucleotide sequence: TGTGCCAGTAGTCTGGTAGGACTAGCGAGCGATTCGTACAATGAGCAGTTCTTC. Encoded protein: CASSLVGLASDSYNEQFF.

CDR3 region: CASSRLPGETQYF. In nucleotides, the CDR3 is TGTGCCAGCAGTAGATTGCCAGGGGAGACCCAGTACTTC. The chain joins TRBV6-1 to TRBJ2-5, with a tentative D call TRBD1 (5 bases). Germline V lookup: CDR1 MNHNS, CDR2 SASEGT. The germline V and J ends were trimmed by 5 bases and 5 bases, with 12 bases remaining between them. This CDR3 region has 13 residues.

As concerns this clone: Sequence at one end of the junction differs from germline and may be a read error. This CDR3 is CASSLAAGGPAKNSQYF. The DNA of the CDR3 is TGTGCCAGCAGCTTAGCCGCGGGAGGGCCGGCCAAAAACAGTCAGTACTTC. V gene TRBV13 combines with J gene TRBJ2-4; 9 bases match TRBD2. CDR1 is PRHDT, CDR2 FYEKMQ, per germline (reference sequence). The CDR3 is 17 amino acids.

The chain links TRBV2 to TRBJ2-1, with TRBD1 identical over 10 bases. This CDR3 is built from 15 residues. Germline-derived CDR1 and CDR2 are SNHLY and FYNNEI. The trim removed 6 bases at V and 4 bases at J, leaving 6 bases unmatched. In DNA, the CDR3 is TGTGCCAGCAGACTAAGACAGGGGGCATACAATGAGCAGTTCTTC. It encodes CASRLRQGAYNEQFF.

A note on this clone: Other nucleotide sequences in the sample specify the same CDR3. This rearrangement joins TRBV28 to TRBJ2-7; weak D call: TRBD1 (6 bases). The ends were cut back, 5 bases at V and 2 bases at J, with 10 bases in the middle. The germline CDR1 and CDR2 sequences are MDHEN and SYDVKM. This CDR3 spans 13 amino acids. The CDR3 region has the DNA TGTGCCAGCAGTCTCGGACAGACCTACGAGCAGTACTTC. Its translation is CASSLGQTYEQYF.

The chain recombines TRBV28 with TRBJ1-2; D ambiguous. The V gene lost 4 bases and the J gene lost 3 bases, with 6 bases spanning the gap. Germline values: CDR1 MDHEN, CDR2 SYDVKM. The CDR3 is made up of 12 amino acids. The CDR3 loop is CASSSEDYGYTF. The CDR3 nucleotides are TGTGCCAGCAGTTCCGAGGACTATGGCTACACCTTC.

The rearrangement joins TRBV5-5 to TRBJ2-2; D remains ambiguous. The germline gives CDR1 SGHKS, CDR2 YYEKEE (reference sequence). Trimming removed 0 bases from V and 3 bases from J, with 6 bases in between. The CDR3 loop spans 14 amino acids. CDR3 sequence (DNA): TGTGCCAGCAGCTTGGTTTCGTACACCGGGGAGCTGTTTTTT. It yields the protein CASSLVSYTGELFF.

The chain carries TRBV5-4 and TRBJ2-1, with 9 bases identical to TRBD2. The length of the CDR3 is 14 residues. Germline V gives CDR1 SGHNT, CDR2 YYREEE (reference sequence). V was pared by 3 bases and J by 7 bases, with 5 bases of the junction left unmatched. CDR3 bases: TGTGCCAGCAGCTCGGTAGCGGGAGTAAATGAGCAGTTCTTC. Amino acids: CASSSVAGVNEQFF. The whole variable domain, remainder taken from reference TRBV5-4 and TRBJ2-1, is ETGVTQSPTHLIKTRGQQVTLRCSSQSGHNTVSWYQQALGQGPQFIFQYYREEENGRGNFPPRFSGLQFPNYSSELNVNALELDDSALYLCASSSVAGVNEQFFGPGTRLTVL.

CDR3 nucleotides: TGTGCCAGCAGCTTAGCGGGGACTTCCAACACCGGGGAGCTGTTTTTT. Its translation is CASSLAGTSNTGELFF. The rearrangement links TRBV11-2 to TRBJ2-2; D is perhaps TRBD2 (6 bases). Germline CDR1 SGHAT, CDR2 FQNNGV. CDR3 length equals 16 residues. V shed 1 base and J shed 2 bases, with 11 bases lying between them.

V usage is TRBV6-1 and J usage is TRBJ2-7, with 10 bases matching TRBD2. From germline, CDR1 is MNHNS and CDR2 SASEGT. J lost 0 bases, V lost 7 bases, and 6 bases had no gene match. CDR3 length: 15 amino acids. The CDR3 sequence is CASKLIAGGSYEQYF. CDR3 DNA: TGTGCCAGCAAGTTAATAGCGGGGGGCTCCTACGAGCAGTACTTC.

This clone was seen more than once but under ten times. The V and J genes are TRBV4-3 and TRBJ2-6; the D is unclear. Germline lookup yields CDR1 LGHNA and CDR2 YSLEER. Trimming pared 0 bases from V and 2 bases from J, leaving 5 bases between. The CDR3 runs 15 residues. Here the CDR3 DNA reads TGCGCCAGCAGCCAAGACGGTACTGGGGCCAACGTCCTGACTTTC. This sequence encodes CASSQDGTGANVLTF.

This clone showed up just a few times. CDR3 region: CAWSDGRVETQYF. The DNA for the CDR3 is TGTGCCTGGAGTGATGGGAGGGTCGAGACCCAGTACTTC. The rearrangement joins TRBV30 to TRBJ2-5; 7 nucleotides line up with TRBD2. V dropped 1 base and J dropped 5; count of bases not matched to a gene: 4. CDR1 is GTSNPN, CDR2 SVGIG, per germline (reference sequence). This CDR3 has 13 amino acids. The full variable domain, completed using reference TRBV30 and TRBJ2-5, is SQTIHQWPATLVQPVGSPLSLECTVEGTSNPNLYWYRQAAGRGLQLLFYSVGIGQISSEVPQNLSASRPQDRQFILSSKKLLLSDSGFYLCAWSDGRVETQYFGPGTRLLVL.

The chain is built from TRBV10-3 and TRBJ1-2, with 7 bases aligning to TRBD1. The CDR3 extends over 14 amino acids. J lost 4 bases, V lost 5 bases, and 7 bases had no gene match. Germline V CDR1 and CDR2: ENHRY, SYGVKD. The CDR3 is CAISQIGQAYGYTF. The CDR3, as DNA: TGTGCCATCAGTCAGATCGGACAGGCCTATGGCTACACCTTC.

The J gene is TRBJ2-2, the V gene TRBV19; possibly TRBD1 for D (5 bases). This CDR3 region has 13 residues. In germline, CDR1 is LNHDA, CDR2 SQIVND (reference sequence). The ends were cut back, 11 bases at V and 7 bases at J, with 17 bases in the middle. CDR3 amino acids: CAGATGWGGELFF. In DNA, the CDR3 is TGTGCCGGGGCCACAGGATGGGGCGGGGAGCTGTTTTTT.

The chain joins TRBV28 to TRBJ1-2, with D possibly being TRBD1 (5 bases). The ends were cut back, 7 bases at V and 2 bases at J, with 11 bases in the middle. The germline gives CDR1 MDHEN, CDR2 SYDVKM. This CDR3 region has 13 residues. CDR3 amino acids: CASTNRQNYGYTF. The CDR3 DNA follows: TGTGCCAGCACCAACAGACAGAACTATGGCTACACCTTC.

About this clone: An end of the junction does not agree with germline; a read error may underlie this. J is TRBJ1-1 and V is TRBV7-2, with D possibly matching TRBD1 (5 bases). This CDR3 has 13 residues. CDR1 is SGHTA, CDR2 FQGNSA, per germline. As DNA, the CDR3 is TGTGCCAGCAGCTTTGGTCAGGGCCAGAGGTTACTCTTT. It translates to CASSFGQGQRLLF.

The chain joins TRBV6-1 to TRBJ2-7; no definite D call. This CDR3 comprises 14 residues. V gave up 4 bases and J gave up 0 bases, with 10 bases separating them. Looked up from germline, CDR1 is MNHNS and CDR2 is SASEGT. CDR3 sequence reads: CASSVEPTSYEQYF. The CDR3 DNA is TGTGCCAGCAGTGTCGAACCTACCTCCTACGAGCAGTACTTC.

CDR3 loop: CASSLTGTGPLETQYF. In DNA, the CDR3 is TGTGCCAGCAGTCTTACCGGGACAGGGCCCCTGGAGACCCAGTACTTC. The chain has TRBV28 and TRBJ2-5, with 9 bases identical to TRBD1. Germline V gene lookup returns CDR1 MDHEN and CDR2 SYDVKM. CDR3 length equals 16 residues. V lost 5 bases, J lost 5 bases, and 12 bases stayed unmatched. Based on the CDR3 plus reference TRBV28 and TRBJ2-5, the full variable domain is DVKVTQSSRYLVKRTGEKVFLECVQDMDHENMFWYRQDPGLGLRLIYFSYDVKMKEKGDIPEGYSVSREKKERFSLILESASTNQTSMYLCASSLTGTGPLETQYFGPGTRLLVL.